Listed here are 9 T cell receptor beta chains from one sample, sequenced in a study of blood T cell repertoires in COVID-19. TCRdb's copy holds only in-frame clones and misses some; the assay was immunoSEQ multiplex PCR. The data hold under 300,000 clones, with about 88% observed a single time. The sequencing input was PBMCs or T cells enriched from blood (not recorded which). These receptors originate from a woman between 45 and 65 years old who had been exposed to COVID-19.

The rearrangement uses TRBV21-1 and TRBJ1-2. TRBV21-1 has pseudogene status. The CDR3 runs 13 residues. CDR3 residues: CASHPRGPHGYTF. CDR3 coding DNA: TGTGCCAGCCACCCCCGAGGCCCGCATGGCTACACCTTC.

This clone occurred a few times. The gene calls are TRBV9 and TRBJ2-3, with 10 bases matching TRBD2. Germline CDR1 reads SGDLS; CDR2 reads YYNGEE. V dropped 2 bases and J dropped 3; count of bases not matched to a gene: 6. This CDR3 is 16 amino acids long. CDR3 sequence (DNA): TGTGCCAGCAGCGTCTCTAGCGGGGGTCCAACAGATACGCAGTATTTT. Protein sequence: CASSVSSGGPTDTQYF.

The chain joins TRBV19 to TRBJ2-5; 7 nucleotides line up with TRBD2. The CDR3 is 12 residues long. Germline V gene data show CDR1 as LNHDA and CDR2 as SQIVND (reference sequence). J lost 8 bases, V lost 3 bases, and 3 bases had no gene match. The CDR3 spells CASSMRGNTQYF. The CDR3 DNA reads as TGTGCCAGTAGTATGCGGGGGAATACCCAGTACTTC.

This clone has more than one count but fewer than ten. The V call is TRBV12-3 or TRBV12-4, the J call TRBJ1-2, with a tentative D call TRBD1 (5 bases). Trimming cost V 6 bases and J 6 bases, with 14 bases left between them. There are 13 residues in the CDR3. CDR3: CASRRFGGDGYTF. CDR3 sequence (DNA): TGTGCCAGCAGGCGTTTCGGGGGAGATGGCTACACCTTC.

This chain uses TRBV7-2 with TRBJ2-1, with 9 bases fitting TRBD1. V trimming: 4 bases; J trimming: 4 bases; junction bases outside the gene matches: 5. This CDR3 contains 15 residues. Germline assignment: CDR1 SGHTA and CDR2 FQGNSA. CDR3 nucleotide sequence: TGTGCCAGCAGCTGGGGACAGGGAAAGTACAATGAGCAGTTCTTC. This translates into CASSWGQGKYNEQFF.

The rearrangement joins TRBV7-2 to TRBJ1-3; the D is unclear. Germline V gives CDR1 SGHTA, CDR2 FQGNSA. The V end was cut by 2 bases, the J end by 3 bases, with 11 bases between. The CDR3 covers 15 residues. This CDR3 is CASSLRPGNGNTIYF. DNA for the CDR3: TGTGCCAGCAGCTTAAGGCCAGGAAATGGAAACACCATATATTTT.

The chain joins TRBV30 to TRBJ2-1, with a tentative D call TRBD2 (7 bases). The length of the CDR3 is 17 residues. The V and J ends lost 3 bases and 6 bases respectively, with 24 bases between them. CDR1 is GTSNPN and CDR2 is SVGIG in the germline V gene (reference sequence). The DNA of the CDR3 is TGTGCCTGGAGCCGTCTGAGGGGGGGAAATAAGGTCAATGAGCAGTTCTTC. It codes for CAWSRLRGGNKVNEQFF.

This chain connects TRBV28 to TRBJ2-4; D might be TRBD2 (5 bases). CDR1 and CDR2 from the germline V gene are MDHEN and SYDVKM. CDR3 length: 12 residues. V dropped 5 bases and J dropped 8 bases, with 10 bases sitting between them. The CDR3, as DNA: TGTGCCAGCAGTCGAGGGTTGGACATTCAGTACTTC. This gives the protein CASSRGLDIQYF.

The chain combines TRBV7-9 with TRBJ1-4; D is possibly TRBD1 (5 bases). The CDR3 contains 14 residues. The germline V gene has CDR1 SEHNR and CDR2 FQNEAQ (reference sequence). V was pared by 2 bases and J by 8 bases, with 12 bases between. CDR3 nucleotides: TGTGCCAGCAGCTTATCTCACAGGCCGGAAAAACTGTTTTTT. This sequence encodes CASSLSHRPEKLFF.